This T cell receptor beta chain was sequenced during a study of identical twins. Germline trimming cut 6 bases from V and 1 base from J; bases unmatched to any gene: 2. CDR1 KGHSH and CDR2 LQKENI come from the germline V gene. The CDR3 sequence is 15 residues long. Template switching added a universal primer site; cDNA carried unique molecular identifiers. A single record per CDR3 protein comes from TCRdb applying MiXCR to the 5' RACE reads. The sample consists of about 900,000 distinct CDR3 sequences, 9% to 15% of them appearing once. Overall study results and limits: For cord blood, abundant beta clonotypes had fewer insertions, unlike memory repertoires, which showed none.

Healthy Caucasian individuals made up all the donors. This clonotype has more than one count but fewer than ten. Antigen: not known. This sample also belongs to another study, concerning yellow fever vaccine responses in identical twins. That work adds: Reported findings indicate that twins' vaccine T cell responses seemed partially convergent, partially personalized.

The TCR comes from a woman younger than 35 in good health. J is TRBJ2-4 and V is TRBV18; TRBD2 aligns across 11 bases. Input material: PBMCs. Written as DNA, the CDR3 is TGTGCCAGCTCCCCTAGCGGGAGGGCCAAAAACATTCAGTACTTC. Its translation is CASSPSGRAKNIQYF.